The 14 T cell receptor beta chains presented below share a single source sample, sequenced in a study of Ad26.COV2.S vaccination and SARS-CoV-2 variants. This table comes from immunoSEQ multiplex PCR, and its TCRdb copy is limited to in-frame clones, with some not included. The sample carries 300,000 to 450,000 clones, about 91% recorded once. The material sequenced was peripheral blood, taken after recovery from COVID-19. Receptors originate from a human donor who had recovered from COVID-19.

The rearrangement links TRBV7-9 to TRBJ1-4; TRBD1 matches 11 bases. Germline CDR1 reads SEHNR; CDR2 reads FQNEAQ (reference sequence). Losses at the gene ends were 5 bases for V and 8 bases for J; bases not matched to a gene: 7. The CDR3 totals 15 residues. The CDR3 DNA reads as TGTGCCAGCAGCCCGGACAGGGGGCAAGGCGAAAAACTGTTTTTT. Encoded protein: CASSPDRGQGEKLFF.

V usage is TRBV9 and J usage is TRBJ2-2; D may be TRBD1 or TRBD2 (6 bases each). The CDR3 has 18 amino acids. Per the germline V gene, CDR1 is SGDLS and CDR2 is YYNGEE. V lost 0 bases to trimming and J lost 4 bases, with 19 bases between them. The CDR3 DNA reads as TGTGCCAGCAGCGTAGCGGGGATCGGGGGCGGGGTCACCGGGGAGCTGTTTTTT. Its translation: CASSVAGIGGGVTGELFF.

The chain links TRBV10-3 to TRBJ2-1; D ambiguous. The germline V gene encodes CDR1 ENHRY and CDR2 SYGVKD. This CDR3 contains 12 residues. V was cut by 6 bases and J by 4 bases, with 7 bases left in between. CDR3 bases: TGTGCCATCAGAGATCAGTACAATGAGCAGTTCTTC. Encoded protein: CAIRDQYNEQFF.

The rearrangement links TRBV5-1 to TRBJ2-2; TRBD2 matches at 9 bases. Germline loops: CDR1 SGHRS, CDR2 YFSETQ. V dropped 4 bases and J dropped 1; count of bases not matched to a gene: 14. The CDR3 length is 19 residues. The CDR3, as DNA: TGCGCCAGCAGCCCTTGGGGTGTTAGCGGGGGTTTGAACACCGGGGAGCTGTTTTTT. Residues: CASSPWGVSGGLNTGELFF.

The chain is built from TRBV19 and TRBJ2-3; D call uncertain. The CDR3 runs to 13 residues. V gave up 6 bases and J gave up 5 bases, with 12 bases separating them. The germline gives CDR1 LNHDA, CDR2 SQIVND (reference sequence). The CDR3 protein is CASSHPSVDTQYF. CDR3 sequence (DNA): TGTGCCAGTAGCCACCCCAGTGTAGATACGCAGTATTTT.

The J gene is TRBJ1-3, the V gene TRBV29-1, with D perhaps matching TRBD1 (5 bases). V dropped 6 bases and J dropped 3 bases, with 18 bases sitting between them. This CDR3 contains 15 residues. Germline CDR1 SQVTM, CDR2 ANQGSEA. CDR3 protein: CSVKLAGSGGNTIYF. The CDR3 coding sequence is TGCAGCGTGAAGTTGGCAGGGTCGGGTGGAAACACCATATATTTT.

V is TRBV12-3 or TRBV12-4 and J is TRBJ2-3; no clear D. V was pared by 3 bases and J by 5 bases, with 3 bases between. This CDR3 has 11 amino acids. For the CDR3, the DNA is TGTGCCAGCAGTTTTCGAGATACGCAGTATTTT. It translates to CASSFRDTQYF.

The chain links TRBV7-9 to TRBJ1-1; TRBD1 agrees at 7 bases. Germline CDR1 and CDR2: SEHNR and FQNEAQ (reference sequence). The CDR3 extends over 14 amino acids. The V segment lost 5 bases and the J segment 4 bases; nucleotides outside the gene matches: 7. DNA of the CDR3: TGTGCCAGCAGCCCGGAGACAGGGTTCACTGAAGCTTTCTTT. Its translation: CASSPETGFTEAFF. Filled out from reference TRBV7-9 and TRBJ1-1, the complete variable domain reads DTGVSQNPRHKITKRGQNVTFRCDPISEHNRLYWYRQTLGQGPEFLTYFQNEAQLEKSRLLSDRFSAERPKGSFSTLEIQRTEQGDSAMYLCASSPETGFTEAFFGQGTRLTVV.

This clone was seen once. V gene TRBV12-5 combines with J gene TRBJ2-1; D tentatively fits TRBD1 or TRBD2 (5 bases each). Germline V gene sequence: CDR1 LGHNT, CDR2 FRNRAP. The CDR3 is made up of 21 amino acids. Trimming shortened V by 0 bases and J by 0 bases, and 24 bases separated the two germline ends. The CDR3 DNA reads TGTGCTAGTGGTTTGGTACTCGAGGGGATAATCACCTGGAGCTCCTACAATGAGCAGTTCTTC. Protein product: CASGLVLEGIITWSSYNEQFF. The full variable domain, its missing parts supplied by reference TRBV12-5 and TRBJ2-1, is DARVTQTPRHKVTEMGQEVTMRCQPILGHNTVFWYRQTMMQGLELLAYFRNRAPLDDSGMPKDRFSAEMPDATLATLKIQPSEPRDSAVYFCASGLVLEGIITWSSYNEQFFGPGTRLTVL.

J is TRBJ2-5 and V is TRBV6-5; a possible D gene is TRBD2 (5 bases). The V gene lost 4 bases and the J gene lost 7 bases, with 16 bases spanning the gap. The germline V gene encodes CDR1 MNHEY and CDR2 SVGAGI. This CDR3 region has 14 residues. CDR3 sequence: CASSSIDPGGTQYF. Written as DNA, the CDR3 is TGTGCCAGCAGTTCAATCGACCCCGGAGGGACCCAGTACTTC.

The chain joins TRBV13 to TRBJ1-3, with D unclear. The CDR3 is made up of 15 amino acids. Germline assignment: CDR1 PRHDT and CDR2 FYEKMQ (reference sequence). V dropped 2 bases and J dropped 0 bases, with 8 bases sitting between them. The CDR3 nucleotides read TGTGCCAGCAGCTTATCCGGGAGCTCTGGAAACACCATATATTTT. This translates into CASSLSGSSGNTIYF.

This chain joins TRBV7-9 and TRBJ2-2, with 10 bases lining up with TRBD1. The CDR3 sequence is 15 residues long. Per the germline V gene, CDR1 is SEHNR and CDR2 is FQNEAQ (reference sequence). V lost 10 bases, J lost 6 bases, and 11 bases stayed unmatched. For the CDR3, the DNA is TGTGCCACTCCCTTCCGGGACAGGGGCGCCGGGGAGCTGTTTTTT. It codes for CATPFRDRGAGELFF.

Worth noting for this clone: Mismatch with germline at one junction end may stem from a read error. The chain links TRBV7-7 to TRBJ2-3, with 12 bases lining up with TRBD2. Per the germline V gene, CDR1 is SSHAT and CDR2 is FNYEAQ (reference sequence). The length of the CDR3 is 15 residues. CDR3 coding DNA: TGTGCTAGCAGTTTGACTAGCGGGGGTACAGATACGCAGTATTTT. It encodes CASSLTSGGTDTQYF.

The chain carries TRBV4-1 and TRBJ1-5; D gene uncertain. The V gene's germline CDR1 is MGHRA and CDR2 YSYEKL. The CDR3 loop spans 15 amino acids. The V end was cut by 0 bases, the J end by 5 bases, with 11 bases between. The chain's CDR3 is CASSQDRQDHQPQHF. CDR3 coding DNA: TGCGCCAGCAGCCAAGACCGGCAGGATCATCAGCCCCAGCATTTT.